The 22 T cell receptor beta chains below were found in one sample sequenced in a study of CD8 T cells in ankylosing spondylitis. These receptors have no identified antigens. Study-wide findings and caveats: One TCR beta motif, made up of fewer than 10 highly homologous variants, appeared characteristic of ankylosing spondylitis blood.

TCRdb reprocessed the 5' RACE reads with MiXCR, giving one entry per CDR3 protein. The sample holds 200,000 to 250,000 distinct CDR3 sequences, about 7% seen once. The sequenced material came from blood, either unsorted or a sorted T cell fraction (not recorded which). Every receptor here comes from a male donor with ankylosing spondylitis.

This clonotype was picked up many times. This chain links TRBV29-1 with TRBJ1-5, with 9 positions matching TRBD1. The ends lost 4 bases at V and 4 bases at J; junction bases unmatched: 2. The CDR3 sequence is 13 residues long. Per the germline V gene, CDR1 is SQVTM and CDR2 is ANQGSEA. The CDR3 bases are TGCAGCGTTGCCGACAGGGGGAATCAGCCCCAGCATTTT. It translates to CSVADRGNQPQHF.

This clonotype occurred a few times. This CDR3 reads CSARVPGAGYEQYF. In DNA form, the CDR3 reads TGCAGTGCTAGAGTCCCAGGGGCGGGTTACGAGCAGTACTTC. The chain is built from TRBV20-1 and TRBJ2-7; possible D gene TRBD1, 6 bases. V lost 1 base and J 4 bases, leaving 14 bases between the germline ends. Germline values: CDR1 DFQATT, CDR2 SNEGSKA (reference sequence). This CDR3 is built from 14 residues.

This clonotype occurred many times. The chain has TRBV27 and TRBJ2-1; weak D call: TRBD2 (5 bases). The V and J ends lost 3 bases and 6 bases respectively, with 12 bases between them. The CDR3 spans 14 residues. In germline, CDR1 is MNHEY, CDR2 SMNVEV (reference sequence). CDR3 sequence: CASSFASSLNEQFF. CDR3 in DNA: TGTGCCAGCAGTTTTGCTAGCTCCCTCAATGAGCAGTTCTTC.

This clonotype was seen repeatedly, ten times or more. The chain is built from TRBV4-2 and TRBJ2-1; 9 bases match TRBD2. The CDR3 loop spans 16 amino acids. CDR1 and CDR2 from the germline V gene are LGHNA and YNFKEQ. The J segment lost 7 bases and the V segment lost 0 bases, leaving 7 bases of the junction unmatched. CDR3 DNA: TGTGCCAGCAGCCAAGATTATAGCGGGAGTTGGAATGAGCAGTTCTTC. It yields the protein CASSQDYSGSWNEQFF.

At least ten counts were recorded for this clonotype. The rearrangement links TRBV9 to TRBJ2-1; 7 positions agree with TRBD1. The CDR3 covers 17 residues. Germline CDR1 SGDLS, CDR2 YYNGEE. The J segment lost 5 bases and the V segment lost 3 bases, leaving 14 bases of the junction unmatched. CDR3 sequence reads: CASSASYTGVSDNEQFF. The CDR3 region has the DNA TGTGCCAGCAGCGCAAGCTATACAGGGGTTAGTGACAATGAGCAGTTCTTC.

At least ten counts were recorded for this clonotype. The V and J genes are TRBV4-3 and TRBJ2-2; TRBD2 aligns across 9 bases. Per the germline V gene, CDR1 is LGHNA and CDR2 is YSLEER. The CDR3 runs 18 residues. V was pared by 2 bases and J by 0 bases, with 7 bases of the junction left unmatched. The CDR3 bases are TGCGCCAGCAGCCAAACCTGGGGCGGGAGGGCGAACACCGGGGAGCTGTTTTTT. Amino acid sequence: CASSQTWGGRANTGELFF.

The sample holds many counts of this clonotype. This chain uses TRBV2 with TRBJ2-3; 7 nucleotides align to TRBD1. Trimming at V came to 3 bases and at J to 3 bases, leaving 3 bases not matched to a gene. Germline V gene lookup returns CDR1 SNHLY and CDR2 FYNNEI. The CDR3 covers 14 residues. The CDR3 DNA reads as TGTGCCAGCAGTGACCTCAGGGGGACAGATACGCAGTATTTT. Translated, it gives CASSDLRGTDTQYF. The full variable domain, completed using reference TRBV2 and TRBJ2-3, is EPEVTQTPSHQVTQMGQEVILRCVPISNHLYFYWYRQILGQKVEFLVSFYNNEISEKSEIFDDQFSVERPDGSNFTLKIRSTKLEDSAMYFCASSDLRGTDTQYFGPGTRLTVL.

In its sample, this clonotype was seen many times. The J gene is TRBJ1-1, the V gene TRBV7-9; D unclear. Germline V lookup: CDR1 SEHNR, CDR2 FQNEAQ (reference sequence). This CDR3 is built from 11 residues. The V end lost 5 bases, the J end lost 7 bases, and 8 bases lay between the germline ends. As DNA, the CDR3 is TGTGCCAGCAGCCCGCCGAGTGAAGCTTTCTTT. Translating gives CASSPPSEAFF.

CDR3 coding DNA: TGTGCCAGCAGCGTAGCCGGGGTAGGTAACTCCTACGAGCAGTACTTC. Translating it yields CASSVAGVGNSYEQYF. The chain joins TRBV9 to TRBJ2-7, with a tentative D call TRBD2 (5 bases). Trimming shortened V by 0 bases and J by 0 bases, and 13 bases separated the two germline ends. This CDR3 has 16 residues. Germline values: CDR1 SGDLS, CDR2 YYNGEE.

There are many counts of this clonotype. The chain combines TRBV6-2 or TRBV6-3 with TRBJ1-1; maybe TRBD1 (5 bases). The CDR3 has 12 amino acids. V was cut by 6 bases and J by 4 bases, with 9 bases left in between. CDR1 is MNHEY and CDR2 is SVGEGT in the germline V gene. The chain's CDR3 is CASSRGFTEAFF. DNA for the CDR3: TGTGCCAGCAGCCGGGGGTTCACTGAAGCTTTCTTT.

With respect to this clonotype: A much larger clone differs by one base, so this may be a read error. V usage is TRBV13 and J usage is TRBJ2-7; D may be TRBD2 (5 bases). The CDR3 has 15 residues. Germline V gene sequence: CDR1 PRHDT, CDR2 FYEKMQ (reference sequence). The V gene lost 6 bases and the J gene lost 4 bases, with 19 bases spanning the gap. The CDR3 DNA reads as TGTGCCAGCAGTTTCCGAGGGATGACAATATACGAGCAGTACTTC. The encoded protein is CASSFRGMTIYEQYF.

This clonotype has a count of ten or more. The chain has TRBV6-5 and TRBJ2-7, with D possibly being TRBD2 (6 bases). This CDR3 spans 19 amino acids. CDR1 and CDR2 from the germline V gene are MNHEY and SVGAGI. The V gene lost 2 bases and the J gene lost 2 bases, with 25 bases spanning the gap. CDR3 loop: CASSYGFGMGPSGAYEQYF. CDR3 nucleotides: TGTGCCAGCAGTTACGGATTTGGTATGGGCCCATCGGGGGCCTACGAGCAGTACTTC.

This clonotype was counted between two and nine times. The chain recombines TRBV4-3 with TRBJ2-7; 7 bases are shared with TRBD2. Losses at the gene ends were 1 base for V and 2 bases for J; bases not matched to a gene: 5. Germline V gives CDR1 LGHNA, CDR2 YSLEER. The CDR3 is 15 amino acids. The CDR3 sequence: CASSQVWGGAYEQYF. CDR3 nucleotide sequence: TGCGCCAGCAGCCAAGTTTGGGGGGGGGCCTACGAGCAGTACTTC.

This clonotype was seen many times. The rearrangement joins TRBV30 to TRBJ1-1; D is possibly TRBD1 (5 bases). Germline lookup yields CDR1 GTSNPN and CDR2 SVGIG (reference sequence). The CDR3 spans 14 residues. Trimming removed 4 bases at V and 7 bases at J, with 19 bases between. The CDR3 DNA reads as TGTGCCTGGACTGTTTTTGGGACTCACCATGAAGCTTTCTTT. It translates to CAWTVFGTHHEAFF.

This clonotype was picked up many times. The V and J genes are TRBV29-1 and TRBJ2-1; no clear D. The V gene lost 3 bases and the J gene lost 7 bases, with 4 bases spanning the gap. The CDR3 runs 10 residues. Germline V CDR1 and CDR2: SQVTM, ANQGSEA. The CDR3 region has the DNA TGCAGCGTTGACCGGAATGAGCAGTTCTTC. Its translation is CSVDRNEQFF.

This clonotype was counted between two and nine times. The chain links TRBV19 to TRBJ2-1; D not certain. The germline gives CDR1 LNHDA, CDR2 SQIVND (reference sequence). Trimming removed 6 bases from V and 6 bases from J, with 9 bases in between. This CDR3 comprises 12 residues. As DNA, the CDR3 is TGTGCCAGTAGCGACCGACTCAATGAGCAGTTCTTC. Translation: CASSDRLNEQFF.

This clonotype was seen a handful of times. V and J are TRBV20-1 and TRBJ2-7; 8 bases match TRBD2. After removal of 0 bases from V and 3 bases from J, the junction contained 10 bases not matched to a gene. This CDR3 spans 16 amino acids. Germline V gene data show CDR1 as DFQATT and CDR2 as SNEGSKA (reference sequence). The CDR3 DNA is TGCAGTGCTAGAGATAGTCGGACTAGCAGCCGCTACGAGCAGTACTTC. It encodes CSARDSRTSSRYEQYF.

This clonotype appeared many times. This chain uses TRBV29-1 with TRBJ2-1; 13 bases fit TRBD2. After removal of 1 base from V and 2 bases from J, the junction contained 11 bases not matched to a gene. Germline V gene lookup returns CDR1 SQVTM and CDR2 ANQGSEA. The CDR3 sequence is 19 residues long. As DNA, the CDR3 is TGCAGCGTTGAAGGGCATAGGGGGGGACTAGCGGGAACCTACAATGAGCAGTTCTTC. Encoded protein: CSVEGHRGGLAGTYNEQFF.

This clonotype was recorded at least ten times. The CDR3 sequence: CASSPPGWVTREQYF. In DNA form, the CDR3 reads TGTGCCAGCAGCCCCCCGGGTTGGGTAACGCGCGAGCAGTACTTC. V gene TRBV3-1 combines with J gene TRBJ2-7, with D uncertain. Germline assignment: CDR1 LGHDT and CDR2 YNNKEL (reference sequence). The CDR3 spans 15 residues. V shed 4 bases and J shed 6 bases, with 19 bases lying between them.

V usage is TRBV5-1 and J usage is TRBJ2-2; D not resolved. Germline V CDR1 and CDR2: SGHRS, YFSETQ. Trimming removed 0 bases from V and 0 bases from J, with 9 bases in between. The CDR3 extends over 16 amino acids. DNA for the CDR3: TGCGCCAGCAGCTTGGCCGTGCAGACGAACACCGGGGAGCTGTTTTTT. This gives the protein CASSLAVQTNTGELFF.

A few counts support this clonotype. The J gene is TRBJ1-3, the V gene TRBV27; tentatively, D is TRBD1 (6 bases). Germline loops: CDR1 MNHEY, CDR2 SMNVEV (reference sequence). The CDR3 loop spans 15 amino acids. Trimming stripped 6 bases from V and 0 bases from J, with 12 bases between. CDR3 region: CASSTAGASGNTIYF. CDR3 DNA: TGTGCCAGCAGCACAGCGGGGGCCTCTGGAAACACCATATATTTT.

This clonotype was seen at least ten times. This chain connects TRBV7-9 to TRBJ2-1, with D possibly TRBD2 on 5 matching bases. V lost 2 bases, J lost 0 bases, and 11 bases lay in between. CDR3 length equals 16 residues. Germline CDR1 and CDR2: SEHNR and FQNEAQ (reference sequence). The CDR3 nucleotides read TGTGCCAGCAGCTTAAGGCCGGGAACCTCCTACAATGAGCAGTTCTTC. Its protein product is CASSLRPGTSYNEQFF.